This T cell receptor beta chain was obtained from a study of T cells in Graves' hyperthyroidism and ophthalmopathy. V was clipped by 6 bases and J by 5 bases; unmatched bases: 12. CDR3 length equals 15 residues. Germline V gives CDR1 SGHRS, CDR2 YFSETQ. Authors of the study amplified TCR beta CDR3 regions from RNA transcripts. First-round RT-PCR targeting the TCR CDR3 was performed with the HTBI primer set. TCRdb reprocessed the multiplex PCR reads with MiXCR, giving one entry per CDR3 protein. The sample consists of 450,000 to 600,000 distinct CDR3 sequences, less than 20% of them appearing once. Ophthalmopathy cases met thresholds of Clinical Activity Score at least 3, NOSPECS grade at least 4 and duration under 3 months. Whole-study findings and limits: Progression to ophthalmopathy was predicted a median of 6.5 months early. Clonotypes that were expanded in thyroid above 0.001 mostly appeared in blood too. Using 13 V-J features, a model discriminated ophthalmopathy from stable hyperthyroidism.

This clonotype turned up a few times. Antigen specificity is unknown. The sequence derives from a man between 35 and 55 years old with Graves' ophthalmopathy. The chain joins TRBV5-1 to TRBJ2-3; 7 bases fit TRBD1. Source material: blood. The CDR3 DNA reads TGCGCCAGCAAAGAAGCCGTGCAGGGGGTAGATACGCAGTATTTT. Its protein is CASKEAVQGVDTQYF.